This is a list of T cell receptor beta chains from one sample in a study of OX40 agonist ivuxolimab in advanced cancers. Libraries were prepared by immunoSEQ multiplex PCR; TCRdb keeps only in-frame clonotypes and omits some of them. The data contain 65,000 to 90,000 clones, about 87% of them singletons. The sample consisted of CD4+ or CD8+ T cells sorted from blood, taken in a trial of the OX40 agonist ivuxolimab. Receptors were obtained from an adult with an advanced solid tumor such as melanoma, head and neck, liver or kidney cancer. CDR3s include the opening cysteine and the closing phenylalanine or tryptophan. The D gene is left open where the match is weak. A row's size may be missing; if present it is once, few, many or a size class.

j_call	d_call	clone_size	v_call	cdr3_nt	cdr3_aa
TRBJ2-1	TRBD2	.	TRBV27	TGTGCCAGCAGTTTTTTAGCGGGCTCCTACAATGAGCAGTTCTTC	CASSFLAGSYNEQFF
TRBJ2-7	TRBD2	.	TRBV27	TGTGCCAGCAGTTTATCCCTAGCGGGTTCCTACGAGCAGTACTTC	CASSLSLAGSYEQYF
TRBJ1-5	.	.	TRBV27	TGTGCCAGCAGTTTATTCCCGAATCAGCCCCAGCATTTT	CASSLFPNQPQHF
TRBJ1-4	.	.	TRBV2	TGTGCCAGCAGTGATGCGCGGGGCCAGAAAGGGAAACTGTTTTTT	CASSDARGQKGKLFF
TRBJ1-6	.	.	TRBV2	TGTGCCAGCAGTGTTCTGGCGCCTGGTTCACCCCTCCACTTT	CASSVLAPGSPLHF
TRBJ2-5	.	.	TRBV11-2	TGTGCCAGCAGTGGTCTGGGCAGGGGCAAGGAGACCCAGTACTTC	CASSGLGRGKETQYF
TRBJ2-3	.	.	TRBV4-2	TGTGCCAGCAGCCAACGGTCGGCCGCAGATACGCAGTATTTT	CASSQRSAADTQYF
TRBJ1-5	.	.	TRBV28	TGTGCCAGCAGTTTCCCCTCGGTTAGCAATCAGCCCCAGCATTTT	CASSFPSVSNQPQHF
TRBJ2-7	.	.	TRBV7-9	TGTGCCAGTAGCTTAAATGGGTACGAGCAGTACTTC	CASSLNGYEQYF
TRBJ1-4	.	.	TRBV6-5	TGTGCCAGCAGTTACTCGGACCTTGACGGAAAACTGTTTTTT	CASSYSDLDGKLFF
TRBJ2-1	.	once	TRBV27	TGTGCCAGCAGTTTATCGGTAGACAATGAGCAGTTCTTC	CASSLSVDNEQFF
TRBJ2-7	TRBD1	.	TRBV27	TGTGCCAGCAGTCCCGGGACAGGGAGTACCTACGAGCAGTACTTC	CASSPGTGSTYEQYF
TRBJ2-1	TRBD2	.	TRBV5-1	TGCGCCAGCAGCTTGGATACTAGCGGGAGGTCCAATGAGCAGTTCTTC	CASSLDTSGRSNEQFF
TRBJ2-3	.	.	TRBV5-1	TGCGCCAGCAGCTTGGTTTCGCTAGATACGCAGTATTTT	CASSLVSLDTQYF
TRBJ2-1	TRBD1	.	TRBV7-9	TGTGCCACCACCGGGCGGGGACAGGCTTACAATGAGCAGTTCTTC	CATTGRGQAYNEQFF
TRBJ2-7	TRBD1	.	TRBV28	TGTGCCAGCAGTTTAGGGGACAGGGTCTACGAGCAGTACTTC	CASSLGDRVYEQYF
TRBJ2-2	.	.	TRBV4-2	TGTGCCAGCAATGGCCGACCTGGGGACACCGGGGAGCTGTTTTTT	CASNGRPGDTGELFF
TRBJ2-5	TRBD2	.	TRBV27	TGTGCCAGCAGCCCTTTAATGGGTAGCGGGAGTAGGGCCGAGACCCAGTACTTC	CASSPLMGSGSRAETQYF
TRBJ1-2	TRBD1	.	TRBV29-1	TGCAGCGCAAACTCGGGACAGTCGTGG	CSANSGQSW
TRBJ1-1	.	.	TRBV27	TGTGCCAGCAGTCCCATGGTTGGAAACACTGAAGCTTTCTTT	CASSPMVGNTEAFF
TRBJ2-1	.	.	TRBV7-6	TGTGCCAGCAGCTTAGTGGGTAGTGAGCAGTTCTTC	CASSLVGSEQFF
TRBJ1-1	TRBD1	.	TRBV9	TGTGCCAGCAGCGTAGTATCGACAGGGGGCACTGAAGCTTTCTTT	CASSVVSTGGTEAFF
TRBJ2-3	.	.	TRBV4-1	TGCGCCAGCAGCCAAGAGTCGCGGAGCACAGATACGCAGTATTTT	CASSQESRSTDTQYF
TRBJ2-7	TRBD1	.	TRBV7-9	TGTGCCAGCAGCCAGGACACAGGGGGGTGGGACGAGCAGTACTTC	CASSQDTGGWDEQYF
TRBJ1-1	.	.	TRBV19	TGTGCCAGTAATTTAGAAGGGAGCAACACTGAAGCTTTCTTT	CASNLEGSNTEAFF
TRBJ2-7	TRBD2	.	TRBV30	TGTGCCTGGAGTGGGGCGGGACTAGTAGGGTACGAGCAGTACTTC	CAWSGAGLVGYEQYF
TRBJ1-1	.	.	TRBV6-1	TGTGCCAGCAATTACAGGTCGAACACTGAAGCTTTCTTT	CASNYRSNTEAFF
TRBJ1-3	.	.	TRBV10-3	TGTGCCATCAGTGAGTCCCTTGACAGCTCTGGAAACACCATATATTTT	CAISESLDSSGNTIYF
TRBJ2-2	.	once	TRBV6-4	TGTGCCAGCAGCAGTGACAAGTCCGCGAACACCGGGGAGCTGTTTTTT	CASSSDKSANTGELFF
TRBJ2-1	.	.	TRBV5-6	TGTGCCAGCAGCTTGTGGGATTTACCCTACAATGAGCAGTTCTTC	CASSLWDLPYNEQFF
TRBJ1-2	.	.	TRBV7-9	TGTGCCAGCAGCTTAGTCCAGGAGTTTAACTATGGCTACACCTTC	CASSLVQEFNYGYTF
TRBJ2-7	.	.	TRBV11-3	TGTGCCAGCAGCGACAATTTGGGGGCGCGGGAGCAGTACTTC	CASSDNLGAREQYF
TRBJ1-1	.	.	TRBV5-1	TGCGCCAGCAGCTTTGGGGGTGGAGCTTTCTTT	CASSFGGGAFF
TRBJ2-7	TRBD2	.	TRBV27	TGTGCCAGCTTTAGCGGGAACTACGAGCAGTACTTC	CASFSGNYEQYF
TRBJ2-3	TRBD1	.	TRBV23-1	TGCGCCAGCAGTCAATCGGACAGGGGGTTCACAGATACGCAGTATTTT	CASSQSDRGFTDTQYF
TRBJ2-1	TRBD2	.	TRBV6-6	TGTGCCAGCAGTTTACGGACTAGCGGGGGATACAATGAGCAGTTCTTC	CASSLRTSGGYNEQFF
TRBJ1-5	.	.	TRBV6-1	TGTGCCAGCAGTGAGCTCATCGGGGGCGGAAATCAGCCCCAGCATTTT	CASSELIGGGNQPQHF
TRBJ2-7	TRBD1	.	TRBV5-4	TGTGCCAGCAGCCTACCGGGACAGGGATGGGAGCAGTACTTC	CASSLPGQGWEQYF
TRBJ1-3	.	.	TRBV9	TGTGCCAGCAGCTCGGGACGCTCTGGAAACACCATATATTTT	CASSSGRSGNTIYF
TRBJ2-3	.	.	TRBV6-5	TGTGCCAGCAGCCCAACAGGAGATACGCAGTATTTT	CASSPTGDTQYF
TRBJ2-1	TRBD2	.	TRBV5-1	TGCGCCAGCAGCTCGGAAGCGGGAGGGGACTACAATGAGCAGTTCTTC	CASSSEAGGDYNEQFF